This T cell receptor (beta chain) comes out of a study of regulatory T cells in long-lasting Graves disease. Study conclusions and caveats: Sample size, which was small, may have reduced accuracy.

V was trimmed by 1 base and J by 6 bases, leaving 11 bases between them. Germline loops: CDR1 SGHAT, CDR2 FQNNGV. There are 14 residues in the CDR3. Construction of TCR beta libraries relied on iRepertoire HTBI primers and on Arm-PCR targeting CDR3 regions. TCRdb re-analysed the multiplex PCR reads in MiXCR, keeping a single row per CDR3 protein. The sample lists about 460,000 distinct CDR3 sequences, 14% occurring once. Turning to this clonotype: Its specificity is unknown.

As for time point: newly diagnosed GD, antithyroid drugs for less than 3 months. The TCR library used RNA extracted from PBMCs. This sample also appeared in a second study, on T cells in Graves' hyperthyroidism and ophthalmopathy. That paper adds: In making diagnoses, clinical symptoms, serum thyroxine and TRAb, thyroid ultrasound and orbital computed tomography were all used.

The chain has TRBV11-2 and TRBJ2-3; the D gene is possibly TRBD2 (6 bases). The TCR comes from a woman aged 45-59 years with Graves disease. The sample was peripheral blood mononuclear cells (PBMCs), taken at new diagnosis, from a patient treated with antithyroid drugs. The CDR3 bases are TGTGCCAGCAGCTTAGTTGGAGGGGACGATACGCAGTATTTT. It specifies CASSLVGGDDTQYF.